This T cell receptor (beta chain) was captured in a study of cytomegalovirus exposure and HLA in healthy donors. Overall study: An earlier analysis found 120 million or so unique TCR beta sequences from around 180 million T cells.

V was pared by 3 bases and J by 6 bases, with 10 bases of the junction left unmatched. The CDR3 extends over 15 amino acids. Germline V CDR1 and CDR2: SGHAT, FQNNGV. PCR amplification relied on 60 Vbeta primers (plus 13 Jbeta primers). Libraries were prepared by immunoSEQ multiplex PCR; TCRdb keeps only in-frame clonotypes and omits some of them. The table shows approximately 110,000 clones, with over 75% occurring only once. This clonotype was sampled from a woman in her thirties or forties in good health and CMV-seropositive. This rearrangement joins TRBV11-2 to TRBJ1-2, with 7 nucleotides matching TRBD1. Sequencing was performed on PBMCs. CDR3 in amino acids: CASSFSDRAPHGYTF. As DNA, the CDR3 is TGTGCCAGCAGCTTTTCAGACAGGGCGCCGCATGGCTACACCTTC.